The T cell receptor (beta chain) described here comes from a study of CD8 T cells in Susac syndrome. The study sequenced TCR beta in blood CD8+ and CD4+ T cells. Through negative isolation, CD4+ and CD8+ T cells were obtained, while TEMRA cells were enriched using FACS. The ends lost 5 bases at V and 8 bases at J; junction bases unmatched: 11. CDR3 size: 15 residues. Germline CDR1 is MNHEY and CDR2 is SMNVEV (reference sequence). RNA was extracted with the RNeasy kit, and a quantity of roughly 0.5 to 1 ug was reverse transcribed using random hexamers. TCRdb reprocessed the immunoSEQ multiplex PCR reads via MiXCR and lists one record per CDR3 protein. The sample records over 350,000 distinct CDR3 sequences, 85% to 90% being singletons.

The V call is TRBV27, the J call TRBJ2-1, with TRBD1 matching 8 bases. The sequenced material came from CD8+ T cells from PBMCs. This TCR was recovered from a human donor with multiple sclerosis. The chain's CDR3 is CASSPGQGGMDEQFF. CDR3 nucleotide sequence: TGTGCCAGCAGTCCCGGACAGGGAGGAATGGATGAGCAGTTCTTC.